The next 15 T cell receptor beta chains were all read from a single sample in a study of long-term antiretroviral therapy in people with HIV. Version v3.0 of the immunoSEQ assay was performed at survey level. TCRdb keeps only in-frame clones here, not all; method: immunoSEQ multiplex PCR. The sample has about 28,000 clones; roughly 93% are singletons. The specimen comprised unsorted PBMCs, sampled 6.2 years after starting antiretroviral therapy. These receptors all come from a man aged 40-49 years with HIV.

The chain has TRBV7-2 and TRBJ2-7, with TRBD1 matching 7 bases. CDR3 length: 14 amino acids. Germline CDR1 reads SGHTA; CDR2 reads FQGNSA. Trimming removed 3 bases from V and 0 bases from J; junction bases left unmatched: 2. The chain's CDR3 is CASSFRDSSYEQYF. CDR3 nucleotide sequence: TGTGCCAGCAGCTTCCGGGACAGCTCCTACGAGCAGTACTTC.

The CDR3 reads CASSPILGGDTQYF. DNA of the CDR3: TGCGCCAGCAGCCCGATCCTCGGGGGAGATACGCAGTATTTT. The rearrangement uses TRBV5-1 and TRBJ2-3, with a possible D match to TRBD2 (6 bases). Per germline, CDR1 SGHRS and CDR2 YFSETQ. CDR3 length equals 14 residues. Trimming removed 4 bases from V and 5 bases from J, with 14 bases in between.

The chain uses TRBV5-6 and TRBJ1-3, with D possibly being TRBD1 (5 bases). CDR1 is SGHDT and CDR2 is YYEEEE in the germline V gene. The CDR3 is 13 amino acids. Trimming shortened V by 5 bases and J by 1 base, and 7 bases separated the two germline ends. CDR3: CASRRGSGNTIYF. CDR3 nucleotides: TGTGCCAGCAGGAGGGGATCTGGAAACACCATATATTTT.

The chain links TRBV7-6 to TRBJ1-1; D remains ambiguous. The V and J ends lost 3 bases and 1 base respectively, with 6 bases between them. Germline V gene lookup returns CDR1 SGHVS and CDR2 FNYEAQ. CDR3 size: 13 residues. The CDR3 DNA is TGTGCCAGCAGCTTCGACTCGAACACTGAAGCTTTCTTT. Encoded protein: CASSFDSNTEAFF.

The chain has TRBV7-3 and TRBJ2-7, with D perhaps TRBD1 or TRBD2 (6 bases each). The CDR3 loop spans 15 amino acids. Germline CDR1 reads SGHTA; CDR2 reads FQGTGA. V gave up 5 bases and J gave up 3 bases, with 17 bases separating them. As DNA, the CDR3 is TGTGCCAGCAGCCCTACGGTAGGGGGGCTCTACGAGCAGTACTTC. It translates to CASSPTVGGLYEQYF.

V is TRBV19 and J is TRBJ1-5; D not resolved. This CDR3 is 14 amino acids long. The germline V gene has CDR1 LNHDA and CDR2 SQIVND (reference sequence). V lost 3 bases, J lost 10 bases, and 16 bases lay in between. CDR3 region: CASSMVPMGDPQHF. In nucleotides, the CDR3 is TGTGCCAGTAGTATGGTTCCGATGGGAGATCCCCAGCATTTT.

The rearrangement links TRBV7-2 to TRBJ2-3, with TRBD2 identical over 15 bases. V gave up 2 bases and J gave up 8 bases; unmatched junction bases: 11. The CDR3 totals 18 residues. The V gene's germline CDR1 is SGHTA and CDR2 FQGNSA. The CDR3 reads CASSLSGLAGGPRVTQYF. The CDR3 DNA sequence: TGTGCCAGCAGCTTATCGGGACTAGCGGGGGGCCCCAGGGTTACGCAGTATTTT. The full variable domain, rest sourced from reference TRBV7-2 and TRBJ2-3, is GAGVSQSPSNKVTEKGKDVELRCDPISGHTALYWYRQSLGQGLEFLIYFQGNSAPDKSGLPSDRFSAERTGGSVSTLTIQRTQQEDSAVYLCASSLSGLAGGPRVTQYFGPGTRLTVL.

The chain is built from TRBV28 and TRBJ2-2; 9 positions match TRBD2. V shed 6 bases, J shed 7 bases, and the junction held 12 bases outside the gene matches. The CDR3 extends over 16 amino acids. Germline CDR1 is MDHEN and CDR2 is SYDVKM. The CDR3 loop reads CASRGGLAGRIGELFF. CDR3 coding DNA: TGTGCCAGCAGGGGCGGGCTAGCGGGAAGGATCGGGGAGCTGTTTTTT.

The CDR3 sequence: CASSEQGAEVGDTQYF. DNA of the CDR3: TGTGCCAGCAGCGAACAGGGGGCTGAGGTTGGAGATACGCAGTATTTT. The rearrangement links TRBV6-1 to TRBJ2-3; 9 bases fit TRBD1. Germline V CDR1 and CDR2: MNHNS, SASEGT. The V gene end was trimmed by 6 bases and the J gene end by 5 bases; junction bases not matched to a gene: 12. The CDR3 consists of 16 residues.

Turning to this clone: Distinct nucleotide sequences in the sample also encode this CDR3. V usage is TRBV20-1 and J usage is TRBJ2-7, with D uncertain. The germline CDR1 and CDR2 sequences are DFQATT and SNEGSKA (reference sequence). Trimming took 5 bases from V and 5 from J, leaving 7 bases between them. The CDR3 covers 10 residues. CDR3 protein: CSASDHEQYF. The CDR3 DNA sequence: TGCAGTGCTTCCGACCACGAGCAGTACTTC.

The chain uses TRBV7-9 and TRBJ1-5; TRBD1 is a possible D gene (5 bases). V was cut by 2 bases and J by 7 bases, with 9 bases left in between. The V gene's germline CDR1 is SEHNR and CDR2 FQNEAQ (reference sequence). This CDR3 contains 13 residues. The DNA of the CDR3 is TGTGCCAGCAGCTTACAGGGTGGCCAGCCCCAGCATTTT. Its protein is CASSLQGGQPQHF.

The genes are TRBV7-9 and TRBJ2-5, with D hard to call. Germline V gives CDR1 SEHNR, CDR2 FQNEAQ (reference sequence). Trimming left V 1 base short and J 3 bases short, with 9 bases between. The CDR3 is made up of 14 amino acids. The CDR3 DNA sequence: TGTGCCAGCAGCTTAGTCGGCAGCAAAGAGACCCAGTACTTC. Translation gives CASSLVGSKETQYF.

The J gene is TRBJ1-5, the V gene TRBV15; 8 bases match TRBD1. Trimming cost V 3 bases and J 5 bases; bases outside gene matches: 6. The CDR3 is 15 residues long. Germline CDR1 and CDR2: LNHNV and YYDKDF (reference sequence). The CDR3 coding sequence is TGTGCCACCAGCAGCAGATCAGGGGGCTATCAGCCCCAGCATTTT. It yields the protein CATSSRSGGYQPQHF.

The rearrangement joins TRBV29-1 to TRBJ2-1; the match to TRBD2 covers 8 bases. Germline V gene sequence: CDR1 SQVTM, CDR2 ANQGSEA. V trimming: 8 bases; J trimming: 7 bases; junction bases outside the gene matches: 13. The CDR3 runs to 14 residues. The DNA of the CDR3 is TGCAGCACCCATTCCGGGACTAGGGGTAATGAGCAGTTCTTC. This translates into CSTHSGTRGNEQFF.

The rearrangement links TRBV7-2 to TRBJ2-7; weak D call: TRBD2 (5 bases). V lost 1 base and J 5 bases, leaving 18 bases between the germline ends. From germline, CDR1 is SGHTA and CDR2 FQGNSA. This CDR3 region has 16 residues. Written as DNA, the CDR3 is TGTGCCAGCAGCTTAGTTCTAGCTCCGCCCCCCGACGAGCAGTACTTC. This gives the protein CASSLVLAPPPDEQYF.